This entry features one TCR beta chain sequence. No antigen is known for it. In the same sample, other DNA sequences code for this CDR3. This record belongs to a study of shared clonotypes between healthy human individuals. Findings and caveats of the study: There were few donors, and this limited the genetic and exposure-history diversity represented. For naive CD4 cells, roughly 4.6% of clonotypes were shared across a handful of donors. Sorted-subset sequencing, rarefaction showed, was incomplete despite large depth.

V was trimmed by 3 bases and J by 6 bases, leaving 8 bases between them. Germline assignment: CDR1 MNHNS and CDR2 SASEGT. This CDR3 contains 12 residues. Generated by immunoSEQ multiplex PCR, the TCRdb table keeps only in-frame clones and is missing some. This repertoire shows around 2,100,000 clones, about 95% found once; its top ten account for around 1%. CD8 cells classed as naive were CD45RO-negative and positively selected for CCR7, excluding terminally differentiated effector memory CD45RA+ cells. The TCR was taken from a man younger than 35 in good health. Sequenced: naive CD8+ T cells sorted from blood. This chain connects TRBV6-1 to TRBJ1-2; perhaps TRBD1 as D (6 bases). For the CDR3, the DNA is TGTGCCAGCAGTGACAGGGGCCATGGCTACACCTTC. Translated, it gives CASSDRGHGYTF.